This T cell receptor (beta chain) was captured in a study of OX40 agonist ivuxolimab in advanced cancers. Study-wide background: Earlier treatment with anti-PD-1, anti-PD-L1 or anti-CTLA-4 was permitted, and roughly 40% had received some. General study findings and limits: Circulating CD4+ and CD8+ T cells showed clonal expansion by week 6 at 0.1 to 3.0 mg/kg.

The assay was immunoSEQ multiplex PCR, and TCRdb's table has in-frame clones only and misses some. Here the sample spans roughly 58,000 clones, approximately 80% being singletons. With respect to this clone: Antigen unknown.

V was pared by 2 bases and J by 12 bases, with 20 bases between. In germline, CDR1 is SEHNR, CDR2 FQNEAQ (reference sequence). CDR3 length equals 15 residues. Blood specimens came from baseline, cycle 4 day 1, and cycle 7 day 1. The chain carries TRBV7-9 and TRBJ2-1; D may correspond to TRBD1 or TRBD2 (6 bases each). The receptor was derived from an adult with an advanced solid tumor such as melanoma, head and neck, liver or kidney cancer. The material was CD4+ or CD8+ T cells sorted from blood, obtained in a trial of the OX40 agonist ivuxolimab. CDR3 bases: TGTGCCAGCAGCTTAAGGGGGAGGCGGAATGAAGGGCAGTTCTTC. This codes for CASSLRGRRNEGQFF.